A single T cell receptor (beta chain) is shown here with its context. Its cognate antigen is unknown. CDR1 and CDR2 (germline): MDHEN, SYDVKM. The CDR3 runs to 16 residues. V shed 6 bases, J shed 5 bases, and the junction held 15 bases outside the gene matches. This entry comes from a study of cytomegalovirus exposure and HLA in healthy donors. At the level of the study: According to later analysis, the same platform produced the 130 or so validation and 600 to 800 first-cohort repertoires.

Study-wide results and caveats: The dataset shows that most TCR sequences were rare, while some public TCRs occurred in many donors.

The donors were in the roughly 110-subject validation cohort, distinct from the roughly 670-subject first cohort. The repertoire was sequenced with immunoSEQ multiplex PCR; TCRdb's copy has only in-frame clones and lacks some. The sample carries about 68,000 clones, 95% to 97% recorded once. The chain has TRBV28 and TRBJ1-2; TRBD1 aligns across 7 bases. The receptor comes from a man younger than 35 in good health and CMV-seronegative. Specimen: PBMCs. The CDR3 bases are TGTGCCAGCAGGTTTTCCGGGACAGTTAGAGGGTATGGCTACACCTTC. This sequence encodes CASRFSGTVRGYGYTF.